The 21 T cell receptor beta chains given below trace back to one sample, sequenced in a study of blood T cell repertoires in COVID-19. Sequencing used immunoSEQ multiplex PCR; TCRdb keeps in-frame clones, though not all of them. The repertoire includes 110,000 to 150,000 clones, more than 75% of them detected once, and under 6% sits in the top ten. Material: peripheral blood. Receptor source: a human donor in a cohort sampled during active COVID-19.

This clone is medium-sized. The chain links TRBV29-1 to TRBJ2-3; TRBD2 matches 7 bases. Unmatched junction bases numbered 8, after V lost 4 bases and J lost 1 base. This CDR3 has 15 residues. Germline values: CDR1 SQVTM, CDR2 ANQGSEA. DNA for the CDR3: TGCAGCGTTGGGGTGCGGGAGTCTGGCACAGATACGCAGTATTTT. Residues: CSVGVRESGTDTQYF.

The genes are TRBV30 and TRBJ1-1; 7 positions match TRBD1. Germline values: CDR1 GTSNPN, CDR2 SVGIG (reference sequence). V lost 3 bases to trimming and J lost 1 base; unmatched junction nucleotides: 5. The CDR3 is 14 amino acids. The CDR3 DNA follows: TGTGCCTGGAGCGCGGGACAGCCGAACACTGAAGCTTTCTTT. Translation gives CAWSAGQPNTEAFF.

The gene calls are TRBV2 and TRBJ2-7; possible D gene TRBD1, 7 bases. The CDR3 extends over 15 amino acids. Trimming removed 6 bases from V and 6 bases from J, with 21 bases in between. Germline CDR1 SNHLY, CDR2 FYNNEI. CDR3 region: CASRGQGGLVGEQYF. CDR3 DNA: TGTGCCAGCAGGGGCCAGGGGGGCCTTGTTGGCGAGCAGTACTTC.

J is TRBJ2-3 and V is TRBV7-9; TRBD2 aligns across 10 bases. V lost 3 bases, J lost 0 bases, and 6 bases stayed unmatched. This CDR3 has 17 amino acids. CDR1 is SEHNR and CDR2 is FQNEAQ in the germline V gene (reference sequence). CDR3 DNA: TGTGCCAGCAGCTTTTTACTAGCGGGGCGAAGCACAGATACGCAGTATTTT. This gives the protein CASSFLLAGRSTDTQYF.

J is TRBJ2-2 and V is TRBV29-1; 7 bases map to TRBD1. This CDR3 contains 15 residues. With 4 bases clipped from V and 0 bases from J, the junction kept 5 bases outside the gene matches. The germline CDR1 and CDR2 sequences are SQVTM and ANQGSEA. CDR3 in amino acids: CSVAGGSSNTGELFF. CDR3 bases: TGCAGCGTTGCAGGGGGAAGTTCGAACACCGGGGAGCTGTTTTTT.

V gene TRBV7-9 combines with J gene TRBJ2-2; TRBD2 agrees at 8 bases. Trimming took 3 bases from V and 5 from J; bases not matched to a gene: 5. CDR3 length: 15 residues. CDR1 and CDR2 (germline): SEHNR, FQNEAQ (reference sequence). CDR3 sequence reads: CASSFSGIRTGELFF. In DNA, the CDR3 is TGTGCCAGCAGCTTTAGCGGGATCAGGACCGGGGAGCTGTTTTTT.

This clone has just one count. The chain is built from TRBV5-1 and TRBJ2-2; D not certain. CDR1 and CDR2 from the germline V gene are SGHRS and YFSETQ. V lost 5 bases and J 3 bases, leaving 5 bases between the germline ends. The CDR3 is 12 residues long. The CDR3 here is CASSADTGELFF. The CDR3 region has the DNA TGCGCCAGCAGTGCGGACACCGGGGAGCTGTTTTTT.

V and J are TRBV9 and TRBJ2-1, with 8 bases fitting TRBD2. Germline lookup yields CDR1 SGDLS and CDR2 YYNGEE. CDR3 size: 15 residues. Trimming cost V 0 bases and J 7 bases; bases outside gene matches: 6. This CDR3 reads CASSVGAGAMNEQFF. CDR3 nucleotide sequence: TGTGCCAGCAGCGTAGGAGCGGGAGCCATGAATGAGCAGTTCTTC.

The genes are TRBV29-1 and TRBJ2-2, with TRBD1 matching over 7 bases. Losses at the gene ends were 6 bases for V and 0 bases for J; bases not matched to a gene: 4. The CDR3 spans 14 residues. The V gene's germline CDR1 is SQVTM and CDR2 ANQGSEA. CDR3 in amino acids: CSVYRGPNTGELFF. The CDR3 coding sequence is TGCAGCGTATACAGGGGACCGAACACCGGGGAGCTGTTTTTT.

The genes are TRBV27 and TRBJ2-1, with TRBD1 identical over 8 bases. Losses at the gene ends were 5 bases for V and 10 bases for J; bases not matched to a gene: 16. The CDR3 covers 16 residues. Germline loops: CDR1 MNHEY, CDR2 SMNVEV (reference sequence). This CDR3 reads CASSGDWTGWAGEQFF. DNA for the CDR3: TGTGCCAGCAGTGGGGACTGGACAGGGTGGGCTGGGGAGCAGTTCTTC.

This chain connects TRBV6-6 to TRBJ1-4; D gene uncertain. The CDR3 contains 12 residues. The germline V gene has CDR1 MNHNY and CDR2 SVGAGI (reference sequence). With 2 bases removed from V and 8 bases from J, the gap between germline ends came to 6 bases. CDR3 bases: TGTGCCAGCAGTTACGCGGGGGAAAAACTGTTTTTT. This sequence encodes CASSYAGEKLFF.

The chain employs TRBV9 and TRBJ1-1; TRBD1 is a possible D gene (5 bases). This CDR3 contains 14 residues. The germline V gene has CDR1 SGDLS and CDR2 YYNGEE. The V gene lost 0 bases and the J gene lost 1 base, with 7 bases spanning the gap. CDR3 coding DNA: TGTGCCAGCAGCGTAGGACAGCCGAACACTGAAGCTTTCTTT. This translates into CASSVGQPNTEAFF.

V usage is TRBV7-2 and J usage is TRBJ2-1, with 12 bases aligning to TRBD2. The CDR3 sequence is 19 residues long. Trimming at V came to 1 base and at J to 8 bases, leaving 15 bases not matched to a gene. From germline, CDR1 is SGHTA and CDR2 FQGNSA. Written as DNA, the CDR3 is TGTGCCAGCAGCTTAGTTTGGGCTAGCGGGGGGGCTAAATTCGATGAGCAGTTCTTC. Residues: CASSLVWASGGAKFDEQFF.

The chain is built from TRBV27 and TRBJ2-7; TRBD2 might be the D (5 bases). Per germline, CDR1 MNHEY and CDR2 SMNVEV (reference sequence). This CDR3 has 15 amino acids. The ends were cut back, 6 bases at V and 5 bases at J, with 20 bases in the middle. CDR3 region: CASRRGFYELDEQYF. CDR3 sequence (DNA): TGTGCCAGCAGGAGAGGGTTTTACGAGTTGGACGAGCAGTACTTC.

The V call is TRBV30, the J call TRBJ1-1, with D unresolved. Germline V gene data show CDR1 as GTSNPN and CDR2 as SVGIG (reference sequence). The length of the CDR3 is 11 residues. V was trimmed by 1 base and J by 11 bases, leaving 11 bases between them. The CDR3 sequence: CAWSDRPGAFF. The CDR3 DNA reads TGTGCCTGGAGTGATCGTCCGGGGGCTTTCTTT.

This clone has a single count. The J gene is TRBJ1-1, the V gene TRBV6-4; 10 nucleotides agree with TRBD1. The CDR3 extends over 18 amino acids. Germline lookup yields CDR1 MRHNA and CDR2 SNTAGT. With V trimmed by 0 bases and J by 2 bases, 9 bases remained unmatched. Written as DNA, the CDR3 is TGTGCCAGCAGTGACTCGGGACAGGGGTTTTTTATAAACACTGAAGCTTTCTTT. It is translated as CASSDSGQGFFINTEAFF.

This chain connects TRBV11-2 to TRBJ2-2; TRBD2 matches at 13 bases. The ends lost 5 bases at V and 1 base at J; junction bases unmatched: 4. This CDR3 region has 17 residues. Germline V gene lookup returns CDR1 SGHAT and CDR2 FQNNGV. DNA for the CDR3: TGTGCCAGCAGCCCGGGACTAGCGGGGTTGAACACCGGGGAGCTGTTTTTT. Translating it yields CASSPGLAGLNTGELFF.

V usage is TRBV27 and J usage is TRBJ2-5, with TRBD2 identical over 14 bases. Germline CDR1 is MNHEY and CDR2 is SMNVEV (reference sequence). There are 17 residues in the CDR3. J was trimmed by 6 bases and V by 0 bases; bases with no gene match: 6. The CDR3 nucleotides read TGTGCCAGCAGTTTATCGAGGACTAGCGGGGGGAGGCAGACCCAGTACTTC. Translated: CASSLSRTSGGRQTQYF.

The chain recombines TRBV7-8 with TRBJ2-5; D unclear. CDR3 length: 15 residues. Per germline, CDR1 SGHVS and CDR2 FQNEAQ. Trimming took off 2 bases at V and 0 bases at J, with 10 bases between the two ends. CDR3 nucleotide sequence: TGTGCCAGCAGCTTACTCATAGCTAACCAAGAGACCCAGTACTTC. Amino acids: CASSLLIANQETQYF.

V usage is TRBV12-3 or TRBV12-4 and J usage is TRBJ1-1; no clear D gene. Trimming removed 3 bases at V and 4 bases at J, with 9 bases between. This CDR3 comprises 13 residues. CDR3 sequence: CASSFSRSTEAFF. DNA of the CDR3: TGTGCCAGCAGTTTTTCGCGGTCCACTGAAGCTTTCTTT.

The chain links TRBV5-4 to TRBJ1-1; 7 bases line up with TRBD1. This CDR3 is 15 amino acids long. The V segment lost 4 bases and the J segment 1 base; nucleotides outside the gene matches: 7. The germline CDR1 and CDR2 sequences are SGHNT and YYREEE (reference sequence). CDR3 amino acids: CASSPGTVRNTEAFF. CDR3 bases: TGTGCCAGCAGCCCGGGGACAGTCAGGAACACTGAAGCTTTCTTT.